This T cell receptor (beta chain) derives from a study of T cell responses to AZD1222 COVID-19 vaccine. About this clone itself: What it binds is not known.

Points from the study as a whole: Seropositivity was recorded at baseline in only a handful of AZD1222 recipients. The donor cohort was predominantly white British with a female majority, and clonal diversity may have been underestimated.

Per germline, CDR1 SEHNR and CDR2 FQNEAQ (reference sequence). This CDR3 comprises 12 residues. Trimming removed 5 bases from V and 7 bases from J, with 12 bases in between. Sequencing used immunoSEQ multiplex PCR; TCRdb keeps in-frame clones, though not all of them. The sample lists tens of thousands of clones; roughly 90% were seen once. The receptor comes from an adult who received the AZD1222 COVID-19 vaccine. Source: peripheral blood, taken 28 days after the second AZD1222 dose. The chain links TRBV7-9 to TRBJ2-7; D not certain. DNA of the CDR3: TGTGCCAGCAGCCCAGGTGGCTGGGAGCAGTACTTC. This sequence encodes CASSPGGWEQYF.